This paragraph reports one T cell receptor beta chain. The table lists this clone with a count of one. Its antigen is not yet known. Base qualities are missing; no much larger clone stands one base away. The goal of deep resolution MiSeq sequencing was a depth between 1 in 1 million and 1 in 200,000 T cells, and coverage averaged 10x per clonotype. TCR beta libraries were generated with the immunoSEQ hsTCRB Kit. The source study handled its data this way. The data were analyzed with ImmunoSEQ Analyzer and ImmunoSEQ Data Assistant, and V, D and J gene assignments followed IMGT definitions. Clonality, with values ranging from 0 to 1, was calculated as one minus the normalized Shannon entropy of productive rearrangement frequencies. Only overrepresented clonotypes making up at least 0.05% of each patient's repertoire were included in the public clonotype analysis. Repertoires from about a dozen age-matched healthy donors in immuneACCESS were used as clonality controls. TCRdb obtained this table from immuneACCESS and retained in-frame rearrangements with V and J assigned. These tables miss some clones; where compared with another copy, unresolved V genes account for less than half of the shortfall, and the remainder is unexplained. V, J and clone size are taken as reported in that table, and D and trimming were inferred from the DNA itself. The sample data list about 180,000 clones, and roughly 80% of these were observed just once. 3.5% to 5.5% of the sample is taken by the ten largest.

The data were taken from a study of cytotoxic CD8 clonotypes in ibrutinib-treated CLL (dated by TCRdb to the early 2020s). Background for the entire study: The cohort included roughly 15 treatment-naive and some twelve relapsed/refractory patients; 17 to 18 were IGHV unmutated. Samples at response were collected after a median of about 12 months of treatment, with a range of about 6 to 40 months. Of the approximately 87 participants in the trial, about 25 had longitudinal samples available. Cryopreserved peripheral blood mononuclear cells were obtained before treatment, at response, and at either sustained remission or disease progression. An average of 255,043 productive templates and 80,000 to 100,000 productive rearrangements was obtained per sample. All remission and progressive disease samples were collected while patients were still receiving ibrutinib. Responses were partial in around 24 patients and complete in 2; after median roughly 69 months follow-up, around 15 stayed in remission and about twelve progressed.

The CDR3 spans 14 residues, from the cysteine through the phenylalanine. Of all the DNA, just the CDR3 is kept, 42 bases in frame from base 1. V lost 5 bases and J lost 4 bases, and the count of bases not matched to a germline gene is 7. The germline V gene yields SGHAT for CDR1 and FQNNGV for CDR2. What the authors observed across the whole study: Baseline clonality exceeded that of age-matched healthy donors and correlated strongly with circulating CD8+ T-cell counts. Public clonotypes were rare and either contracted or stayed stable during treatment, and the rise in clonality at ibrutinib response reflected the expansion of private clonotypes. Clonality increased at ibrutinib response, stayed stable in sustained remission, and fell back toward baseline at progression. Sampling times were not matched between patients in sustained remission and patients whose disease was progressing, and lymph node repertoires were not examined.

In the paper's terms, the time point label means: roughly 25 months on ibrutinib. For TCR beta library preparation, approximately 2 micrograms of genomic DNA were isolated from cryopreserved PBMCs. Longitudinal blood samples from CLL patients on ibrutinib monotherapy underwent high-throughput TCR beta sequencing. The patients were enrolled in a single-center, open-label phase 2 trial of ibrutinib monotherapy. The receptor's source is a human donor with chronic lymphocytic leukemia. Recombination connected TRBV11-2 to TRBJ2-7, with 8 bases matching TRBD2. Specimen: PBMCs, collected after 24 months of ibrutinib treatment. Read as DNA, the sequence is TGTGCCAGCAGCGAAGCGGGGGACTTGTACGAGCAGTACTTC. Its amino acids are CASSEAGDLYEQYF.